The 20 T cell receptor beta chains reported below all come from one sample, sequenced in a study of blood T cell repertoires in COVID-19. The repertoire was sequenced with immunoSEQ multiplex PCR; TCRdb's copy has only in-frame clones and lacks some. The sample lists about 120,000 clones; roughly 88% were seen once. The sample comprised peripheral blood. The receptors stem from a man aged 45-65 years with acute or convalescent COVID-19.

The rearrangement links TRBV10-3 to TRBJ2-2; possible D gene TRBD1, 6 bases. V was pared by 5 bases and J by 2 bases, with 18 bases between. Germline V gene lookup returns CDR1 ENHRY and CDR2 SYGVKD. CDR3 length: 17 residues. The CDR3 DNA is TGTGCCATCAGTCCCGTGGGGGCAACGTCTAACACCGGGGAGCTGTTTTTT. Translating gives CAISPVGATSNTGELFF.

This chain links TRBV11-2 with TRBJ1-5; D is ambiguous. CDR3 length: 12 amino acids. CDR1 and CDR2 (germline): SGHAT, FQNNGV. V shed 2 bases and J shed 5 bases, with 4 bases lying between them. CDR3 DNA sequence: TGTGCCAGCAGCTTACCCTATCAGCCCCAGCATTTT. As protein: CASSLPYQPQHF.

This rearrangement joins TRBV5-1 to TRBJ2-3, with 9 bases lining up with TRBD2. Germline V gives CDR1 SGHRS, CDR2 YFSETQ. The CDR3 length is 15 residues. V trimming: 4 bases; J trimming: 1 base; junction bases outside the gene matches: 4. CDR3 sequence (DNA): TGCGCCAGCAGCCGTAGCGGGAGCGGCACAGATACGCAGTATTTT. It codes for CASSRSGSGTDTQYF.

The gene calls are TRBV30 and TRBJ1-2; 7 bases are shared with TRBD1. The V segment lost 8 bases and the J segment 8 bases; nucleotides outside the gene matches: 11. Germline V gives CDR1 GTSNPN, CDR2 SVGIG (reference sequence). The CDR3 has 12 amino acids. The CDR3 loop reads CAQTGQGFGYTF. In nucleotides, the CDR3 is TGTGCCCAGACAGGGCAGGGTTTCGGCTACACCTTC. The full variable domain, in which reference TRBV30 and TRBJ1-2 provide the parts outside the CDR3, is SQTIHQWPATLVQPVGSPLSLECTVEGTSNPNLYWYRQAAGRGLQLLFYSVGIGQISSEVPQNLSASRPQDRQFILSSKKLLLSDSGFYLCAQTGQGFGYTFGSGTRLTVV.

This clone was recorded once. The chain combines TRBV5-6 with TRBJ2-7; TRBD1 matches 10 bases. Germline V gene lookup returns CDR1 SGHDT and CDR2 YYEEEE. The V and J ends lost 5 bases and 4 bases, in that order; junction bases with no gene match: 9. The CDR3 contains 15 residues. The chain's CDR3 is CASSLLGTGAYEQYF. CDR3 nucleotides: TGTGCCAGCAGTCTCCTCGGGACAGGGGCGTACGAGCAGTACTTC. Complete variable domain (other parts from reference TRBV5-6 and TRBJ2-7): DAGVTQSPTHLIKTRGQQVTLRCSPKSGHDTVSWYQQALGQGPQFIFQYYEEEERQRGNFPDRFSGHQFPNYSSELNVNALLLGDSALYLCASSLLGTGAYEQYFGPGTRLTVT.

The chain recombines TRBV6-5 with TRBJ2-7, with 10 bases fitting TRBD1. The CDR3 extends over 14 amino acids. CDR1 and CDR2 (germline): MNHEY, SVGAGI. V lost 2 bases and J lost 3; bases outside the gene matches: 1. CDR3 sequence (DNA): TGTGCCAGCAGTTACGGGGACAGGGGCTACGAGCAGTACTTC. It translates to CASSYGDRGYEQYF.

CDR3 in amino acids: CASSLIGGSGYEQYF. CDR3 DNA sequence: TGCGCCAGCAGTTTAATAGGGGGATCCGGCTACGAGCAGTACTTC. The V gene is TRBV5-1, the J gene TRBJ2-7, with a tentative D call TRBD1 (6 bases). V was cut by 5 bases and J by 3 bases, with 18 bases left in between. This CDR3 has 15 residues. CDR1 and CDR2 (germline): SGHRS, YFSETQ.

The V call is TRBV4-3, the J call TRBJ2-3, with 8 bases matching TRBD2. V trimming: 0 bases; J trimming: 0 bases; junction bases outside the gene matches: 11. The CDR3 runs 19 residues. Germline assignment: CDR1 LGHNA and CDR2 YSLEER. CDR3 DNA: TGCGCCAGCAGCCAAGACGATGGAGCGGGAGTGGGTAGCACAGATACGCAGTATTTT. This sequence encodes CASSQDDGAGVGSTDTQYF.

The chain recombines TRBV6-1 with TRBJ1-4, with 10 bases fitting TRBD1. With 4 bases clipped from V and 5 bases from J, the junction kept 7 bases outside the gene matches. Per the germline V gene, CDR1 is MNHNS and CDR2 is SASEGT. CDR3 length: 16 amino acids. Written as DNA, the CDR3 is TGTGCCAGCAGTGGGAGACAGGGGGCTACAAATGAAAAACTGTTTTTT. It translates to CASSGRQGATNEKLFF.

The rearrangement links TRBV2 to TRBJ1-1; D remains unclear. Germline V CDR1 and CDR2: SNHLY, FYNNEI. The CDR3 spans 15 residues. V lost 3 bases, J lost 4 bases, and 15 bases lay in between. The CDR3 is CASSEGQRIVTEAFF. The DNA of the CDR3 is TGTGCCAGCAGTGAGGGTCAGCGAATTGTCACTGAAGCTTTCTTT.

The chain couples TRBV24-1 to TRBJ2-1; 9 bases match TRBD2. V was clipped by 2 bases and J by 1 base; unmatched bases: 2. Germline CDR1 is KGHDR and CDR2 is SFDVKD. The CDR3 extends over 16 amino acids. The CDR3 DNA sequence: TGTGCCACCAGTGATTCTAGCGGGATGTCCTACAATGAGCAGTTCTTC. Residues: CATSDSSGMSYNEQFF.

The chain is built from TRBV11-3 and TRBJ2-7; 9 nucleotides line up with TRBD2. CDR1 is SGHNT, CDR2 YENEEA, per germline. After removal of 4 bases from V and 0 bases from J, the junction contained 7 bases not matched to a gene. The CDR3 sequence is 16 residues long. CDR3 in amino acids: CASSSRTSGRSYEQYF. In DNA, the CDR3 is TGTGCCAGCAGCTCGCGAACTAGCGGGCGCTCCTACGAGCAGTACTTC.

V is TRBV23-1 and J is TRBJ1-3; D gene ambiguous. TRBV23-1 is assigned to the ORF class and has an uncertain function. Trimming pared 0 bases from V and 4 bases from J, leaving 13 bases between. The length of the CDR3 is 16 residues. In DNA form, the CDR3 reads TGCGCCAGCAGTCAATCCCTAGCCCTATTCGGAAACACCATATATTTT. Translation: CASSQSLALFGNTIYF.

This chain joins TRBV6-5 and TRBJ1-2; the D gene is possibly TRBD1 (5 bases). Germline loops: CDR1 MNHEY, CDR2 SVGAGI. Trimming took off 0 bases at V and 7 bases at J, with 15 bases between the two ends. This CDR3 region has 15 residues. The DNA for the CDR3 is TGTGCCAGCAGTTACTCGGGGGGAAAAAAGACTGGCTACACCTTC. It codes for CASSYSGGKKTGYTF.

This clone occurred a few times. This chain uses TRBV4-2 with TRBJ1-2; tentatively, D is TRBD1 (5 bases). The CDR3 has 13 residues. Germline V CDR1 and CDR2: LGHNA, YNFKEQ. Trimming took off 6 bases at V and 5 bases at J, with 13 bases between the two ends. CDR3 sequence reads: CASRSDRGYGYTF. The DNA of the CDR3 is TGTGCCAGCAGGTCCGATAGGGGTTATGGCTACACCTTC.

This clone was observed once. For the CDR3, the DNA is TGTGCCATCAGTTCCGATCCGATCCAGGGCTACACCTTC. Translation gives CAISSDPIQGYTF. The V gene is TRBV10-3, the J gene TRBJ1-2; D unresolved. Trimming took 5 bases from V and 8 from J, leaving 15 bases between them. Germline-derived CDR1 and CDR2 are ENHRY and SYGVKD. The length of the CDR3 is 13 residues.

V gene TRBV5-3 combines with J gene TRBJ1-4; the match to TRBD1 covers 9 bases. TRBV5-3 carries the ORF label, with uncertain function. The CDR3 is made up of 17 amino acids. The V gene end was trimmed by 2 bases and the J gene end by 5 bases; junction bases not matched to a gene: 10. The CDR3 DNA sequence: TGTGCCAGAAGCTTTTTCTGGACAGGGGCCCTCAATGAAAAACTGTTTTTT. Protein product: CARSFFWTGALNEKLFF.

J is TRBJ2-3 and V is TRBV30, with TRBD2 matching 8 bases. J was trimmed by 2 bases and V by 5 bases; bases with no gene match: 9. The CDR3 contains 15 residues. The V gene's germline CDR1 is GTSNPN and CDR2 SVGIG (reference sequence). The CDR3 sequence is CAWGSVAGNTDTQYF. The CDR3 DNA follows: TGTGCCTGGGGGTCAGTAGCGGGAAACACAGATACGCAGTATTTT.

This clone appeared a few times. The chain is built from TRBV4-1 and TRBJ1-6; D remains ambiguous. V lost 2 bases and J lost 7, with 15 bases in between. Germline assignment: CDR1 MGHRA and CDR2 YSYEKL. The CDR3 covers 16 residues. The CDR3 DNA sequence: TGCGCCAGCAGCCAATTTCAGCAGGTCACGAATTCACCCCTCCACTTT. Its translation: CASSQFQQVTNSPLHF.

This clone appeared a single time. This chain joins TRBV6-6 and TRBJ1-5; 7 positions agree with TRBD1. V trimming: 5 bases; J trimming: 7 bases; junction bases outside the gene matches: 8. Germline lookup yields CDR1 MNHNY and CDR2 SVGAGI (reference sequence). The CDR3 totals 14 residues. In nucleotides, the CDR3 is TGTGCCAGCAGTACCGACAGGGTAGAGCAGCCCCAGCATTTT. Translating gives CASSTDRVEQPQHF.